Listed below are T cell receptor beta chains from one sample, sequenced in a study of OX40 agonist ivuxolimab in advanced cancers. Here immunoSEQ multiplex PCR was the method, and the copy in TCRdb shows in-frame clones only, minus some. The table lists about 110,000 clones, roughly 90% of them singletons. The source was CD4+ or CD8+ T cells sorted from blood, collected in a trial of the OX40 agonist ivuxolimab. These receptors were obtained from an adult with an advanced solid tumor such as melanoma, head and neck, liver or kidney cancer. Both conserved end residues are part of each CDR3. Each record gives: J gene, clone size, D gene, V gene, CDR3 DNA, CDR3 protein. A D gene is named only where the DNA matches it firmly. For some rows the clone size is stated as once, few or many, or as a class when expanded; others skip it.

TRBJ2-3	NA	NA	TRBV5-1	TGCGCCAGCAGCTTAACAGGCGCCTTCAGAGATACGCAGTATTTT	CASSLTGAFRDTQYF
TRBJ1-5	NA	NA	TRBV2	TGTGCCAGCCAGTACAGGGAAGGAGGTCAGCCCCAGCATTTT	CASQYREGGQPQHF
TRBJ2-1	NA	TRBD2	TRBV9	TGTGCCAGCAGCGTAACTAGCGGAAACTACAATGAGCAGTTCTTC	CASSVTSGNYNEQFF
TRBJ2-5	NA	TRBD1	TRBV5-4	TGTGCCAGCAGCTTGGGGGGGACAGAACAAGAGACCCAGTACTTC	CASSLGGTEQETQYF
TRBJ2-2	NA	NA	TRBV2	TGTGCCAGCAGGGGACCGGGACGTGGCACCGGGGAGCTGTTTTTT	CASRGPGRGTGELFF
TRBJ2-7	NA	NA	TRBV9	TGTGCCAGCAGCGCCTCCCCCTCCTACGAGCAGTACTTC	CASSASPSYEQYF
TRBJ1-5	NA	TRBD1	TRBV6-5	TGTGCCAGCAGCGCCGACAGGGGAATAAATCAGCCCCAGCATTTT	CASSADRGINQPQHF
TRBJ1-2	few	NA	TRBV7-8	TGTGCCAGCAGCTCCCGGGACCTTTCTGGCTACACCTTC	CASSSRDLSGYTF
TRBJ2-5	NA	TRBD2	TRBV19	TGTGCCAGTAGTATAGGAAGGGGCAGGGAGGGGGAGACCCAGTACTTC	CASSIGRGREGETQYF
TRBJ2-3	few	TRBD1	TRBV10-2	TGCGCCAGCTTGGACAGGGTAACAGATACGCAGTATTTT	CASLDRVTDTQYF
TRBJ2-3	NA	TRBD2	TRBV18	TGTGCCAGCTCACCAATGCGGGGGGGCCAGGGAGATACGCAGTATTTT	CASSPMRGGQGDTQYF
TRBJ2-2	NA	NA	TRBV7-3	TGTGCCAGCAGCTTATACTTTCCCAGCGGGGAGCTGTTTTTT	CASSLYFPSGELFF
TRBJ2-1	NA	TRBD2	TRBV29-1	TGCAGCGCCAGACTAGCGCCGTACAATGAGCAGTTCTTC	CSARLAPYNEQFF
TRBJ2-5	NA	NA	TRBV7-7	TGTGCTAGCAGCTTAGGGGGGACAGCTCAAGAGACCCAGTACTTC	CASSLGGTAQETQYF
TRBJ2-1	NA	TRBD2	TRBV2	TGTGCCAGCAGTGGCGGGGGCCTGGGACTAGCGGGAGGGGGGGGTGAGCAGTTCTTC	CASSGGGLGLAGGGGEQFF
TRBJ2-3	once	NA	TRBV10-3	TGTGCCATCAGCGCCCCCTCGGATACGCAGTATTTT	CAISAPSDTQYF
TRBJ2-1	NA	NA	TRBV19	TGTGCCAGTAGTATGCCGGGAGCATACAATGAGCAGTTCTTC	CASSMPGAYNEQFF
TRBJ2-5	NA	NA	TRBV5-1	TGCGCCAGCAGCTTGGATAACAGGGCAGAGGAGACCCAGTACTTC	CASSLDNRAEETQYF
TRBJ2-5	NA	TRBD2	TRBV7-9	TGTGCCAGCATAAGTACGGCCGGGAGGTTTGTGGAGACCCAGTACTTC	CASISTAGRFVETQYF
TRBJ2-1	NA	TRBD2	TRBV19	TGTGCCAGTAGTATAGAGGGACTAGCGCGGGGTGAGCAGTTCTTC	CASSIEGLARGEQFF
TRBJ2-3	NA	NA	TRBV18	TGTGCCAGCTCACCCCAGGCGGTAGCTGGCACAGATACGCAGTATTTT	CASSPQAVAGTDTQYF
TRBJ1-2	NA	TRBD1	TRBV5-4	TGTGCCAGCAGCGGGACAGGTTCTTATGGCTACACCTTC	CASSGTGSYGYTF
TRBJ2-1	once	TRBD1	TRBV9	TGTGCCAGCAGCCCCCGGGACAGGGCCTACAATGAGCAGTTCTTC	CASSPRDRAYNEQFF
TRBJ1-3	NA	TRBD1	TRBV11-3	TGTGCCAGCAGCCCCGGACAGGGGCCTGGAAACACCATATATTTT	CASSPGQGPGNTIYF
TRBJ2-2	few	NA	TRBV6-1	TGTGCCAGCAGTGAAGCTTGGAACCCCCGGACCGGGGAGCTGTTTTTT	CASSEAWNPRTGELFF
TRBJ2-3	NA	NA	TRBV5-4	TGTGCCAGCAGCTTGGTGGCGGGGACGCAGTATTTT	CASSLVAGTQYF
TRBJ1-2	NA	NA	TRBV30	TGTGCCTGGAGTGTTGGACGGACTTATGGCTACACCTTC	CAWSVGRTYGYTF
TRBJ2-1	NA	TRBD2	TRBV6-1	TGTGCCAGCAGTGAGAGCCGCGGGGGAGTGCATGAGCAGTTCTTC	CASSESRGGVHEQFF
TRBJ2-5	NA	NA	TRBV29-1	TGCAGCGTTGAAGTAGGGGCCCAAGAGACCCAGTACTTC	CSVEVGAQETQYF
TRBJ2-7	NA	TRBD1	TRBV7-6	TGTGCCAGCAGCCATTTATGTAAAAGGTTCACAGGGGATCCCTACGAGCAGTACTTC	CASSHLCKRFTGDPYEQYF
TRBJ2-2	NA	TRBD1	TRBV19	TGTGCCAGTAGTCTCCTGGACAGGGGGCTTGGCGGGGAGCTGTTTTTT	CASSLLDRGLGGELFF
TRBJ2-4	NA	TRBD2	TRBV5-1	TGCGCCAGCAGTTCTGGACTAGCGGGAGGGGGCGTAGCCAAAAACATTCAGTACTTC	CASSSGLAGGGVAKNIQYF
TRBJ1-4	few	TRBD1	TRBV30	TGTGCCTGGAGTCCCGACCCCGGTTATTACAGGGGGCCGACTAATGAAAAACTGTTTTTT	CAWSPDPGYYRGPTNEKLFF
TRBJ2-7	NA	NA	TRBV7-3	TGTGCCAGCAGCTTAAACCCCGGGAGCCTCAACGAGCAGTACTTC	CASSLNPGSLNEQYF
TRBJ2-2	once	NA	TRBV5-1	TGCGCCAGCAGCCGGGACTTAACCGGGGAGCTGTTTTTT	CASSRDLTGELFF
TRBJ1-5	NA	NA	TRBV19	TGTGCCAGTTCTCCAGGGGTCTCCGGGGGCAATCAGCCCCAGCATTTT	CASSPGVSGGNQPQHF
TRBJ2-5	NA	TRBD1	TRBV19	TGTGCCAGTAGTTCAGGACAGGGGTGGCAAGAGACCCAGTACTTC	CASSSGQGWQETQYF
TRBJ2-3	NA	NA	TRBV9	TGTGCCAGCAGCTGGGGGGGCTCCACAGATACGCAGTATTTT	CASSWGGSTDTQYF
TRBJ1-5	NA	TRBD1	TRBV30	TGTGCCTGGAGTGTACAGGGGGTTGGCAATCAGCCCCAGCATTTT	CAWSVQGVGNQPQHF
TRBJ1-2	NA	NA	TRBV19	TGTGCCAGTAGTAAGGGCCTCCCTCGAGGGTATGGCTACACCTTC	CASSKGLPRGYGYTF
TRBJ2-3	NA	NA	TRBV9	TGTGCCAGCAGCCAAGCGGTTAGCACAGATACGCAGTATTTT	CASSQAVSTDTQYF
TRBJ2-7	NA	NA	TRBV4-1	TGCGCCAGCAGCCCAGAGCAAGGCCAGCCGAACTACGAGCAGTACTTC	CASSPEQGQPNYEQYF